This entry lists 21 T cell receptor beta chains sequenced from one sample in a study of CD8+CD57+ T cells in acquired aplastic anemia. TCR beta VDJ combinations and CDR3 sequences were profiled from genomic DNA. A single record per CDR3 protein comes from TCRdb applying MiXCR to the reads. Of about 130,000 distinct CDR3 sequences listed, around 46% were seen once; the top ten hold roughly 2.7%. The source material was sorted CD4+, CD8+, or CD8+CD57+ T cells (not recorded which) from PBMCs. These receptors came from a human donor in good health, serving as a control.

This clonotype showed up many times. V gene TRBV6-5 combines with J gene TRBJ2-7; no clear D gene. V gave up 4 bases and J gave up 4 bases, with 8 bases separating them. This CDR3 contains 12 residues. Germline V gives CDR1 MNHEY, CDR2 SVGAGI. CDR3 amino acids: CASSSSRYEQYF. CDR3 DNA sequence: TGTGCCAGCAGTTCCTCGAGGTACGAGCAGTACTTC.

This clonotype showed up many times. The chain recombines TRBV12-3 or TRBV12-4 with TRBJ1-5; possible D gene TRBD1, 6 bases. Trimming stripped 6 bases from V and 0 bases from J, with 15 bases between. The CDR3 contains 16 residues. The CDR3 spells CASSQGTDYSNQPQHF. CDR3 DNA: TGTGCCAGCAGCCAGGGGACCGACTATAGCAATCAGCCCCAGCATTTT.

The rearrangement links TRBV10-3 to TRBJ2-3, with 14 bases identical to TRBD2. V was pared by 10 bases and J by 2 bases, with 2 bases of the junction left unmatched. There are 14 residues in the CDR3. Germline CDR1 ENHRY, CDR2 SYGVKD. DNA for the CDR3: TGTGCCACGGGACTAGCGGGGGTCACAGATACGCAGTATTTT. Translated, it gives CATGLAGVTDTQYF.

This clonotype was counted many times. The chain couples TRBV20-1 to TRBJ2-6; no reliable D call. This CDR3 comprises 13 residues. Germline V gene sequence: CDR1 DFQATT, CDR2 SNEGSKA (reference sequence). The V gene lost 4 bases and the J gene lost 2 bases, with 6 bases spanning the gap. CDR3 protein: CSANNPGANVLTF. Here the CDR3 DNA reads TGCAGTGCTAATAATCCTGGGGCCAACGTCCTGACTTTC.

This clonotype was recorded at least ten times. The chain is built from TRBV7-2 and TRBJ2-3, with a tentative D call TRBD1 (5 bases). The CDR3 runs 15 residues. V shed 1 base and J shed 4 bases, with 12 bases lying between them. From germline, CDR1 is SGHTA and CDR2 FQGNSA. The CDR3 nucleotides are TGTGCCAGCAGCTTAGTACCTCAGGGTGCAGATACGCAGTATTTT. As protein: CASSLVPQGADTQYF.

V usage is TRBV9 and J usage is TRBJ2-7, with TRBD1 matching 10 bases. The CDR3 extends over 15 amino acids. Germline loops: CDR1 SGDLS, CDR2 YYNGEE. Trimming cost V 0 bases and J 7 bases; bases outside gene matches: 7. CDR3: CASSVEGQGIGEQYF. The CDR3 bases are TGTGCCAGCAGCGTAGAGGGACAGGGGATAGGGGAGCAGTACTTC. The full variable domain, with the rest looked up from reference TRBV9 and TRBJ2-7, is DSGVTQTPKHLITATGQRVTLRCSPRSGDLSVYWYQQSLDQGLQFLIQYYNGEERAKGNILERFSAQQFPDLHSELNLSSLELGDSALYFCASSVEGQGIGEQYFGPGTRLTVT.

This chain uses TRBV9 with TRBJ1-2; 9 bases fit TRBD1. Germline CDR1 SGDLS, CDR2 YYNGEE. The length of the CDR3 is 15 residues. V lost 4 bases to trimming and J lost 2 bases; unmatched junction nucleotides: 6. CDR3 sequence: CASSPGGTGNYGYTF. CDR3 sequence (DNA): TGTGCCAGCAGCCCCGGGGGGACAGGGAACTATGGCTACACCTTC. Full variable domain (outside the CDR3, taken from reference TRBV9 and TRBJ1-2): DSGVTQTPKHLITATGQRVTLRCSPRSGDLSVYWYQQSLDQGLQFLIQYYNGEERAKGNILERFSAQQFPDLHSELNLSSLELGDSALYFCASSPGGTGNYGYTFGSGTRLTVV.

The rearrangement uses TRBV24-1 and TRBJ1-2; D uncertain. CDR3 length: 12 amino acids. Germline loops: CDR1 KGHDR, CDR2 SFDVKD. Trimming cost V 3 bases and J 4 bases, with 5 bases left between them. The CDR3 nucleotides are TGTGCCACCAGTGATCCTATCTATGGCTACACCTTC. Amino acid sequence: CATSDPIYGYTF.

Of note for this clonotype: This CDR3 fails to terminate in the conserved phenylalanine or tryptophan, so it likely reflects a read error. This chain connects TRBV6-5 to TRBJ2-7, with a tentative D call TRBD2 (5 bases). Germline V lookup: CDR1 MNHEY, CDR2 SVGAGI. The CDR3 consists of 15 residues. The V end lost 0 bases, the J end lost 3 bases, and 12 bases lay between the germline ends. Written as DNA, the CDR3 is TGTGCCAGCAGTTACTCTGTTAGCGCCGACTACGAGCAGTACTCC. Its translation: CASSYSVSADYEQYS.

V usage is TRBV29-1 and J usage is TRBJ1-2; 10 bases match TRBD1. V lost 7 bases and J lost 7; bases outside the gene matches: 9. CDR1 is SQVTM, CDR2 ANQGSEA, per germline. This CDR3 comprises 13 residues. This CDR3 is CSAVDRGTIGYTF. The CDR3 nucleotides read TGCAGCGCCGTGGACAGGGGGACTATTGGCTACACCTTC.

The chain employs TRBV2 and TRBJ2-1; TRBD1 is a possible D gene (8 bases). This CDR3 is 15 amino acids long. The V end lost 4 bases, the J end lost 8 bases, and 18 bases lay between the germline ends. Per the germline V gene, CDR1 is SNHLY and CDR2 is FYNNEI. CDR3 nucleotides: TGTGCCAGCAGTGGAAACAGGGGGGGGAACGATGAGCAGTTCTTC. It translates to CASSGNRGGNDEQFF.

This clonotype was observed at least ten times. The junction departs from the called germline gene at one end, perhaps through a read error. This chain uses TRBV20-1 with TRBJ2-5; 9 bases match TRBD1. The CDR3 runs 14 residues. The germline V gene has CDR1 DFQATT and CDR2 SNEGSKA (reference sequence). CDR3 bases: TGCAGTGCAAGAGGGACAGGGAGTCCAGAGACCCAGTACTTC. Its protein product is CSARGTGSPETQYF.

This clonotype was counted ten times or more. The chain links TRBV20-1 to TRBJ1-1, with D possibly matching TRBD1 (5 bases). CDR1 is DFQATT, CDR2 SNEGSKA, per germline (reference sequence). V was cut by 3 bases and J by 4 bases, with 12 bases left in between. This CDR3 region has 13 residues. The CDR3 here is CSASQAGGTEAFF. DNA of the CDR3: TGCAGTGCTAGTCAGGCGGGGGGCACTGAAGCTTTCTTT.

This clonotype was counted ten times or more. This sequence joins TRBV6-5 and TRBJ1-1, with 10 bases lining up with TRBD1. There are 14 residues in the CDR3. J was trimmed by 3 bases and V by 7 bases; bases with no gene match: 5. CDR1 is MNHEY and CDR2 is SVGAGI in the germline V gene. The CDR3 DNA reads TGTGCCAGCACTTCGGGACAGGGGCACACTGAAGCTTTCTTT. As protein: CASTSGQGHTEAFF.

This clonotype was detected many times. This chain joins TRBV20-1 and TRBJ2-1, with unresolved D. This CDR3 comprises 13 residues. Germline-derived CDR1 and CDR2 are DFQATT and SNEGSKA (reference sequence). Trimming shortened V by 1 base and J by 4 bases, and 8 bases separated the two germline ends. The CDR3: CSARAPQYNEQFF. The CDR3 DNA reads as TGCAGTGCTAGAGCCCCCCAGTACAATGAGCAGTTCTTC.

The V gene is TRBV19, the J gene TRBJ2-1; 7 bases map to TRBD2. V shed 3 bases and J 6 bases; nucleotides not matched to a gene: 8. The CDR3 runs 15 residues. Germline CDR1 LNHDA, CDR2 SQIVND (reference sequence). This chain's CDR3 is CASSMGRGGFNEQFF. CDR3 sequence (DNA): TGTGCCAGTAGTATGGGGAGGGGAGGGTTCAATGAGCAGTTCTTC.

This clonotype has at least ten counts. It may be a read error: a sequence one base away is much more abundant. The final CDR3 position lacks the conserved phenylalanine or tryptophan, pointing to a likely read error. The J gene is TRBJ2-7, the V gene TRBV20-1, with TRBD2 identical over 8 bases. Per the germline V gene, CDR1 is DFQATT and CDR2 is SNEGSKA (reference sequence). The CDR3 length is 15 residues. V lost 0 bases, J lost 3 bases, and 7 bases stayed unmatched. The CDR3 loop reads CSARDDSGGVYEQYL. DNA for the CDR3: TGCAGTGCTAGAGATGACAGCGGGGGCGTCTACGAGCAGTACCTC.

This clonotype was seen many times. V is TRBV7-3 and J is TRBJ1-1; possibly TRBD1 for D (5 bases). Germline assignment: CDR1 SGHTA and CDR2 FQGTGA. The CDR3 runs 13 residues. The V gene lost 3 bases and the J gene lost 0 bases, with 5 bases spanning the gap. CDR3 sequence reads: CASSLDMNTEAFF. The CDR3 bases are TGTGCCAGCAGCTTGGACATGAACACTGAAGCTTTCTTT.

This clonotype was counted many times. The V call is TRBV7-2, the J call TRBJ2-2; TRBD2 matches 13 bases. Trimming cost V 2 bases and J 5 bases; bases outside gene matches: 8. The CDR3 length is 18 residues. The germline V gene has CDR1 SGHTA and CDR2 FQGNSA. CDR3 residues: CASSLSSRTSGGTGELFF. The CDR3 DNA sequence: TGTGCCAGCAGCTTATCCTCTCGGACTAGCGGGGGAACCGGGGAGCTGTTTTTT. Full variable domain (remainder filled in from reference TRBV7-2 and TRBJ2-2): GAGVSQSPSNKVTEKGKDVELRCDPISGHTALYWYRQSLGQGLEFLIYFQGNSAPDKSGLPSDRFSAERTGGSVSTLTIQRTQQEDSAVYLCASSLSSRTSGGTGELFFGEGSRLTVL.

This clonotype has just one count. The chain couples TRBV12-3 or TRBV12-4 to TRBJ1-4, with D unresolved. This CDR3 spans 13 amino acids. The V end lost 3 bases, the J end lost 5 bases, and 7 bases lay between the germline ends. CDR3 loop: CASSFLVNEKLFF. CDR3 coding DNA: TGTGCCAGCAGTTTCCTCGTCAATGAAAAACTGTTTTTT.

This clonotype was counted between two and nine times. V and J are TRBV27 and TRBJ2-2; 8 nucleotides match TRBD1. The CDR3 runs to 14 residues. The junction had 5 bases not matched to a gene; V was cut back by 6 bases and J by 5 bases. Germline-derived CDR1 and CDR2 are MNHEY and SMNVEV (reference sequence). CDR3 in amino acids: CASRPGQGTGELFF. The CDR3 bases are TGTGCCAGCAGACCCGGACAGGGAACCGGGGAGCTGTTTTTT.